This paragraph covers one T cell receptor (beta chain) sequence. The antigen remains unidentified. Measured with immunoSEQ multiplex PCR; TCRdb has only the in-frame clones, and not every one. The sample holds about 110,000 clones; about 88% are singletons and the top ten take just under 8.5%. Collection occurred without any documented infections or immune events in donors. Germline V CDR1 and CDR2: MNHEY, SMNVEV (reference sequence). The V end was cut by 5 bases, the J end by 6 bases, with 19 bases between. The CDR3 contains 15 residues. This sample is drawn from a study of identifying expanded T cells in peripheral blood. Study-level results: About 1.2 clones differed between technical replicates, versus approximately 16 and 20 over time. Roughly two-week clone count variance significantly increased as total template count grew.

This sequence originates from a person between 18 and 75 years old in good health. The V gene is TRBV27, the J gene TRBJ1-2, with D uncertain. The sample was blood. The CDR3 region is CASSASRRANNGYTF. The CDR3 DNA reads as TGTGCCAGCAGTGCCTCAAGGAGGGCAAACAATGGCTACACCTTC.